The 8 T cell receptor beta chains reported below all come from one sample, sequenced in a study of T cell repertoires in cytomegalovirus infection. Their antigens are not known. One entry per CDR3 protein, called by TCRdb with MiXCR from the reads. The sample has about 220,000 distinct CDR3 sequences, 38% seen once. Here the sequenced sample was CD8+ T cells from cultured PBMCs, taken from culture after CMV antigen stimulation. These receptors originate from a human donor in good health (CMV status not recorded). Some clones in this sample may be carry-over from other donors' samples.

About this clonotype: Germline and junction disagree at one end, which may indicate a read error. This chain joins TRBV2 and TRBJ1-3, with D unresolved. Germline V gene sequence: CDR1 SNHLY, CDR2 FYNNEI. The CDR3 spans 14 residues. CDR3 sequence (DNA): TGTGCCAGCAGAGAAGACGGTCTTGGAAACACCATATATTTT. This translates into CASREDGLGNTIYF.

This clonotype was observed a handful of times. The J gene is TRBJ2-5, the V gene TRBV27, with 8 positions matching TRBD2. CDR1 is MNHEY and CDR2 is SMNVEV in the germline V gene (reference sequence). The CDR3 totals 15 residues. The V gene end was trimmed by 2 bases and the J gene end by 5 bases; junction bases not matched to a gene: 7. The DNA of the CDR3 is TGTGCCAGCAGTTTAGAAGCGGGAGCCCAGGAGACCCAGTACTTC. This sequence encodes CASSLEAGAQETQYF.

There are a few counts of this clonotype. The gene calls are TRBV7-2 and TRBJ2-1, with D unresolved. V lost 3 bases and J lost 6, with 9 bases in between. Germline CDR1 reads SGHTA; CDR2 reads FQGNSA. The CDR3 is 13 residues long. CDR3 region: CASSLPAGNEQFF. DNA of the CDR3: TGTGCCAGCAGCTTGCCGGCAGGCAATGAGCAGTTCTTC.

This clonotype has just one count. The V and J genes are TRBV7-9 and TRBJ1-1; D ambiguous. The V gene lost 3 bases and the J gene lost 0 bases, with 11 bases spanning the gap. CDR1 is SEHNR and CDR2 is FQNEAQ in the germline V gene (reference sequence). The CDR3 length is 15 residues. The CDR3 sequence is CASSFAGAMNTEAFF. CDR3 DNA: TGTGCCAGCAGCTTTGCTGGAGCTATGAACACTGAAGCTTTCTTT.

The chain couples TRBV5-1 to TRBJ2-5; D is possibly TRBD1 (6 bases). This CDR3 region has 16 residues. Germline CDR1 is SGHRS and CDR2 is YFSETQ. V was pared by 3 bases and J by 2 bases, with 17 bases between. The CDR3 region is CASSSDGQILQETQYF. The CDR3 nucleotides read TGCGCCAGCAGCTCTGATGGACAGATTTTACAAGAGACCCAGTACTTC.

The V call is TRBV7-6, the J call TRBJ2-6; D remains unclear. The CDR3 spans 15 residues. V lost 2 bases and J lost 0, with 5 bases in between. Germline assignment: CDR1 SGHVS and CDR2 FNYEAQ. In nucleotides, the CDR3 is TGTGCCAGCAGCTTAATCTACTCTGGGGCCAACGTCCTGACTTTC. Protein: CASSLIYSGANVLTF. Full variable domain (rest looked up from reference TRBV7-6 and TRBJ2-6): GAGVSQSPRYKVTKRGQDVALRCDPISGHVSLYWYRQALGQGPEFLTYFNYEAQQDKSGLPNDRFSAERPEGSISTLTIQRTEQRDSAMYRCASSLIYSGANVLTFGAGSRLTVL.

This chain connects TRBV7-9 to TRBJ1-2, with TRBD1 matching over 7 bases. The CDR3 is made up of 13 amino acids. Germline assignment: CDR1 SEHNR and CDR2 FQNEAQ (reference sequence). Trimming at V came to 2 bases and at J to 6 bases, leaving 3 bases not matched to a gene. The CDR3 DNA is TGTGCCAGCAGCTTAACAGGGGTGGATGGCTACACCTTC. This sequence encodes CASSLTGVDGYTF.

This clonotype was counted between two and nine times. The chain carries TRBV4-1 and TRBJ2-3, with D perhaps matching TRBD1 or TRBD2 (6 bases each). The ends were cut back, 8 bases at V and 11 bases at J, with 23 bases in the middle. The CDR3 extends over 14 amino acids. Per germline, CDR1 MGHRA and CDR2 YSYEKL. DNA of the CDR3: TGCGCCAGCGGTGAGACGCGGACAGCGGGCCTGCAGTATTTT. Its translation: CASGETRTAGLQYF.